One and the same sample provided the 14 T cell receptor beta chains below, sequenced in a study of read filtering for tumor transcriptome and immune sequencing. From 300 to 450 ng of RNA, a library with molecular barcoded alpha/delta and beta/gamma adaptors was made. Each CDR3 protein gets one entry after TCRdb re-called the reads with MiXCR. The table lists about 57,000 distinct CDR3 sequences, about 15% of them singletons. Input material: a population of CD138-negative cells sorted from bone marrow. These receptors all come from a donor aged 40 or older with multiple myeloma.

In its sample, this clonotype was seen many times. This rearrangement joins TRBV20-1 to TRBJ1-2, with D unclear. The CDR3 runs 17 residues. V lost 3 bases, J lost 3 bases, and 23 bases lay in between. In germline, CDR1 is DFQATT, CDR2 SNEGSKA (reference sequence). CDR3 residues: CSASPVLSGVGDYGYTF. The CDR3 region has the DNA TGCAGTGCTAGTCCCGTCTTATCTGGGGTTGGCGACTATGGCTACACCTTC.

This clonotype occurred many times. The chain recombines TRBV20-1 with TRBJ2-7; 12 positions match TRBD2. The junction had 11 bases not matched to a gene; V was cut back by 5 bases and J by 0 bases. The CDR3 totals 17 residues. Germline V gene sequence: CDR1 DFQATT, CDR2 SNEGSKA (reference sequence). The CDR3 DNA is TGCAGTGCTCCAACCAGCATGACTAGCGGGAGCTCCTACGAGCAGTACTTC. Its translation is CSAPTSMTSGSSYEQYF.

On this clonotype itself: A much larger clone differs by one base, so this may be a read error. The chain has TRBV6-1 and TRBJ2-3; TRBD1 might be the D (6 bases). This CDR3 region has 16 residues. Germline assignment: CDR1 MNHNS and CDR2 SASEGT. CDR3 DNA: TGTGTCAGCAGTCAGACAGGTCCGGTGTTTTCAGATACGCAGTATTTT. Encoded protein: CVSSQTGPVFSDTQYF.

The chain uses TRBV19 and TRBJ2-4, with D unclear. Near its end, the DNA agrees better with TRBJ2-1, so the J call may be wrong. Germline loops: CDR1 LNHDA, CDR2 SQIVND (reference sequence). The CDR3 totals 13 residues. CDR3 in amino acids: CASSIDRGRLQFF. The CDR3 DNA sequence: TGTGCCAGTAGTATAGATCGAGGAAGACTCCAGTTCTTC.

A word on this clonotype: A much larger clone differs from this one at a single base, so this may be a read error. The V and J genes are TRBV14 and TRBJ1-1, with D possibly TRBD1 on 6 matching bases. This CDR3 spans 14 amino acids. Germline V gene data show CDR1 as SGHDN and CDR2 as FVKESK. With 5 bases removed from V and 1 base from J, the gap between germline ends came to 11 bases. CDR3 residues: CASSTGTRNTEAFF. For the CDR3, the DNA is TGTGCCAGCAGCACAGGGACTCGGAACACTGAAGCTTTCTTT.

This clonotype has at least ten counts. The chain is built from TRBV5-1 and TRBJ2-7; no firm D call. The CDR3 is made up of 15 amino acids. Germline CDR1 SGHRS, CDR2 YFSETQ. The V gene lost 3 bases and the J gene lost 3 bases, with 16 bases spanning the gap. DNA for the CDR3: TGCGCCAGCAGCTCGGAAGGCCAGCTAGTCTACGAGCAGTACTTC. Translating gives CASSSEGQLVYEQYF.

This clonotype was observed many times. Mismatch with germline at one junction end may stem from a read error. The chain recombines TRBV5-1 with TRBJ2-5; TRBD1 is a possible D gene (6 bases). Germline-derived CDR1 and CDR2 are SGHRS and YFSETQ. The length of the CDR3 is 15 residues. The CDR3: CASSLAGAGQETQYF. The CDR3 DNA reads as TGCGCCAGCAGCTTGGCAGGGGCTGGCCAAGAAACCCAGTACTTC.

This clonotype has more than one count but fewer than ten. The CDR3 DNA reads as TGTGCCAGCAGTACCCCCTCCTACGAGCAGTACTTC. It is translated as CASSTPSYEQYF. The chain joins TRBV28 to TRBJ2-7; no definite D call. This CDR3 contains 12 residues. Trimming stripped 5 bases from V and 0 bases from J, with 5 bases between. Germline loops: CDR1 MDHEN, CDR2 SYDVKM.

This clonotype showed up many times. The genes are TRBV20-1 and TRBJ1-1; perhaps TRBD1 as D (5 bases). This CDR3 is built from 11 residues. With 6 bases removed from V and 6 bases from J, the gap between germline ends came to 11 bases. CDR1 DFQATT and CDR2 SNEGSKA come from the germline V gene (reference sequence). As DNA, the CDR3 is TGCAGTGCCTTCGGGGGATCTGAAGCTTTCTTT. Protein: CSAFGGSEAFF.

This chain joins TRBV7-8 and TRBJ2-7; TRBD1 is a possible D gene (6 bases). Germline V gene data show CDR1 as SGHVS and CDR2 as FQNEAQ. Trimming cost V 1 base and J 3 bases, with 19 bases left between them. The CDR3 loop spans 17 amino acids. CDR3 loop: CASSLGLWDTENYEQYF. The DNA for the CDR3 is TGTGCCAGCAGCTTAGGCCTATGGGACACCGAAAACTACGAGCAGTACTTC. The entire variable domain, with the rest obtained from reference TRBV7-8 and TRBJ2-7, is as follows: GAGVSQSPRYKVAKRGQDVALRCDPISGHVSLFWYQQALGQGPEFLTYFQNEAQLDKSGLPSDRFFAERPEGSVSTLKIQRTQQEDSAVYLCASSLGLWDTENYEQYFGPGTRLTVT.

V is TRBV11-2 and J is TRBJ2-5; the D is unclear. Per germline, CDR1 SGHAT and CDR2 FQNNGV. CDR3 length: 14 amino acids. Trimming left V 2 bases short and J 1 base short, with 8 bases between. CDR3: CASSLISGQETQYF. The CDR3 region has the DNA TGTGCCAGCAGCTTAATATCTGGCCAAGAGACCCAGTACTTC.

V gene TRBV11-3 combines with J gene TRBJ1-3; TRBD1 might be the D (5 bases). V lost 3 bases to trimming and J lost 2 bases, with 11 bases between them. The germline CDR1 and CDR2 sequences are SGHNT and YENEEA. This CDR3 is 15 amino acids long. The chain's CDR3 is CASSLGRSPGNTIYF. CDR3 in DNA: TGTGCCAGCAGCTTGGGACGAAGCCCTGGAAACACCATATATTTT.

This clonotype has at least ten counts. The chain's CDR3 is CASSLSGTPNYGYTF. The CDR3 nucleotides read TGTGCCAGCAGTTTAAGCGGGACACCGAACTATGGCTACACCTTC. The chain is built from TRBV28 and TRBJ1-2, with a weak D call TRBD1 (6 bases). V was cut by 2 bases and J by 2 bases, with 12 bases left in between. Germline lookup yields CDR1 MDHEN and CDR2 SYDVKM. This CDR3 spans 15 amino acids.

Note on this clonotype: Being one base from a much bigger clone, this may be a read error. V and J are TRBV20-1 and TRBJ2-1; D might be TRBD1 or TRBD2, each matching 6 bases. Looked up from germline, CDR1 is DFQATT and CDR2 is SNEGSKA (reference sequence). The CDR3 has 13 amino acids. The DNA for the CDR3 is TGCAGTACTGAGGGGGGAAACTACAAAGAGCAGTTCTTC. Protein product: CSTEGGNYKEQFF.